These 19 T cell receptor beta chains were sequenced from one sample in a study of regulatory T cells in long-lasting Graves disease. Time point of the sample: persistent/refractory GD, antithyroid drugs over 5 years with positive TRAb. PBMC-derived RNA was used for the TCR library. Building of the TCR beta libraries involved iRepertoire HTBI primers and Arm-PCR of CDR3 regions. TCRdb itself ran the multiplex PCR reads through MiXCR, one entry per CDR3 protein. The sample shows about 420,000 distinct CDR3 sequences, about a quarter of them seen only once. Source: peripheral blood mononuclear cells (PBMCs), taken when the disease was refractory, from a patient treated with antithyroid drugs. These receptors all stem from a female donor with Graves disease.

On this clonotype: A read error may be the cause here, since a much bigger clone is one base away. The chain carries TRBV6-5 and TRBJ1-1, with unresolved D. The CDR3 covers 13 residues. Per germline, CDR1 MNHEY and CDR2 SVGAGI. For the CDR3, the DNA is TGTGCCAGCAGTTACTCGATCCGGACTGAAACTTTCTTT. This sequence encodes CASSYSIRTETFF.

The V call is TRBV11-2, the J call TRBJ1-3; D is unresolved. This CDR3 comprises 15 residues. Germline CDR1 SGHAT, CDR2 FQNNGV. V lost 5 bases and J lost 0, with 11 bases in between. As DNA, the CDR3 is TGTGCCAGCAGCCTCACCCCCCTCTCTGGAAACACCATATATTTT. The encoded protein is CASSLTPLSGNTIYF.

Note on this clonotype: Just one base apart from a much larger clone, this may be a read error. The rearrangement uses TRBV20-1 and TRBJ2-1; no clear D gene. This CDR3 has 13 amino acids. CDR1 is DFQATT, CDR2 SNEGSKA, per germline (reference sequence). V lost 3 bases and J 10 bases, leaving 16 bases between the germline ends. The CDR3 DNA follows: TGCAGTGCTAGCCCCGAACCGCCGGTAGAGCAGTTCTTC. Its protein is CSASPEPPVEQFF.

This clonotype was counted only a few times. The rearrangement joins TRBV5-5 to TRBJ2-7; 12 nucleotides match TRBD1. The germline CDR1 and CDR2 sequences are SGHKS and YYEKEE (reference sequence). CDR3 length equals 18 residues. V gave up 3 bases and J gave up 5 bases; unmatched junction bases: 15. The CDR3 DNA sequence: TGTGCCAGCAGCTGGGATTTTTCGGGACAGGGGGCGAGGAACGAGCAGTACTTC. It encodes CASSWDFSGQGARNEQYF. The full variable domain, its missing parts supplied by reference TRBV5-5 and TRBJ2-7, is DAGVTQSPTHLIKTRGQQVTLRCSPISGHKSVSWYQQVLGQGPQFIFQYYEKEERGRGNFPDRFSARQFPNYSSELNVNALLLGDSALYLCASSWDFSGQGARNEQYFGPGTRLTVT.

This chain joins TRBV6-2 or TRBV6-3 and TRBJ2-1, with unresolved D. Trimming left V 0 bases short and J 9 bases short, with 12 bases between. CDR3 size: 14 residues. The V gene's germline CDR1 is MNHEY and CDR2 SVGEGT. The CDR3 DNA reads as TGTGCCAGCAGTTACTCTGAGCATCTCAGTGAGCAGTTCTTC. It codes for CASSYSEHLSEQFF.

The rearrangement joins TRBV3-1 to TRBJ2-3; 7 bases are shared with TRBD2. Germline CDR1 reads LGHDT; CDR2 reads YNNKEL (reference sequence). Trimming removed 0 bases from V and 4 bases from J; junction bases left unmatched: 4. This CDR3 has 15 residues. The DNA of the CDR3 is TGTGCCAGCAGCCAAGATAGGCGGGAGTCAGATACGCAGTATTTT. Amino acid sequence: CASSQDRRESDTQYF.

The chain is built from TRBV28 and TRBJ2-2; 7 bases fit TRBD1. This CDR3 spans 16 amino acids. The germline V gene encodes CDR1 MDHEN and CDR2 SYDVKM. V lost 6 bases and J lost 3; bases outside the gene matches: 10. Here the CDR3 reads CASRDERQGDTGELFF. CDR3 bases: TGTGCCAGCAGAGATGAAAGACAGGGTGACACCGGGGAGCTGTTTTTT.

This sequence joins TRBV19 and TRBJ1-5, with 9 nucleotides matching TRBD1. V lost 0 bases and J lost 6; bases outside the gene matches: 3. Germline-derived CDR1 and CDR2 are LNHDA and SQIVND (reference sequence). The length of the CDR3 is 15 residues. The CDR3 loop is CASSIEQGAGQPQHF. The DNA for the CDR3 is TGTGCCAGTAGTATAGAACAGGGGGCTGGTCAGCCCCAGCATTTT.

This clonotype has a handful of counts. The V gene is TRBV19, the J gene TRBJ1-2; 7 nucleotides match TRBD1. The CDR3 sequence is 15 residues long. V gave up 6 bases and J gave up 6 bases; unmatched junction bases: 13. CDR1 is LNHDA, CDR2 SQIVND, per germline (reference sequence). The CDR3 DNA reads TGTGCCAGTAGCCCACAGGGGTTTGAGGTTGATGGCTACACCTTC. Its protein is CASSPQGFEVDGYTF.

This clonotype came up many times. V and J are TRBV7-2 and TRBJ2-5, with 7 bases aligning to TRBD1. Per the germline V gene, CDR1 is SGHTA and CDR2 is FQGNSA. V trimming: 5 bases; J trimming: 2 bases; junction bases outside the gene matches: 8. CDR3 length: 15 residues. The CDR3, as DNA: TGTGCCAGCAGCCAAGGGGGCAGTTCACAAGAGACCCAGTACTTC. Encoded protein: CASSQGGSSQETQYF.

This clonotype showed up many times. The chain combines TRBV2 with TRBJ1-1, with 8 bases identical to TRBD1. Germline V gene lookup returns CDR1 SNHLY and CDR2 FYNNEI. V was pared by 5 bases and J by 4 bases, with 6 bases of the junction left unmatched. There are 14 residues in the CDR3. The CDR3 protein is CASSQTGVFTEAFF. The DNA for the CDR3 is TGTGCCAGCAGTCAGACAGGGGTTTTCACTGAAGCTTTCTTT. Full variable domain (missing parts from reference TRBV2 and TRBJ1-1): EPEVTQTPSHQVTQMGQEVILRCVPISNHLYFYWYRQILGQKVEFLVSFYNNEISEKSEIFDDQFSVERPDGSNFTLKIRSTKLEDSAMYFCASSQTGVFTEAFFGQGTRLTVV.

There are many counts of this clonotype. This chain uses TRBV7-6 with TRBJ1-2; D is uncertain. This CDR3 is built from 12 residues. Germline CDR1 SGHVS, CDR2 FNYEAQ. V was clipped by 5 bases and J by 2 bases, with 6 bases between them. In nucleotides, the CDR3 is TGTGCCAGCAGCCCAGCGAACTATGGCTACACCTTC. Translated: CASSPANYGYTF.

This clonotype was picked up a small number of times. This rearrangement joins TRBV7-2 to TRBJ2-1; 9 nucleotides match TRBD2. The CDR3 is 15 residues long. Trimming at V came to 2 bases and at J to 4 bases, leaving 3 bases not matched to a gene. The germline V gene has CDR1 SGHTA and CDR2 FQGNSA. CDR3 residues: CASSLSGRSYNEQFF. For the CDR3, the DNA is TGTGCCAGCAGCTTAAGCGGGAGGTCATACAATGAGCAGTTCTTC.

This clonotype was found many times. This chain links TRBV12-3 or TRBV12-4 with TRBJ2-7, with 9 positions matching TRBD2. The CDR3 is made up of 16 amino acids. The V segment lost 2 bases and the J segment 1 base; nucleotides outside the gene matches: 6. CDR3 region: CASSLQGTSNSYEQYF. The CDR3 nucleotides are TGTGCCAGCAGTTTACAGGGGACTAGCAATTCCTACGAGCAGTACTTC.

This clonotype was recorded at least ten times. The chain uses TRBV15 and TRBJ1-1; D remains unclear. Germline CDR1 and CDR2: LNHNV and YYDKDF (reference sequence). This CDR3 comprises 12 residues. V lost 5 bases, J lost 5 bases, and 9 bases lay in between. CDR3 DNA: TGTGCCACCAGCGGCAGGCTTACTGAAGCTTTCTTT. It translates to CATSGRLTEAFF. The variable domain in full, completed from reference TRBV15 and TRBJ1-1, reads DAMVIQNPRYQVTQFGKPVTLSCSQTLNHNVMYWYQQKSSQAPKLLFHYYDKDFNNEADTPDNFQSRRPNTSFCFLDIRSPGLGDTAMYLCATSGRLTEAFFGQGTRLTVV.

The genes are TRBV19 and TRBJ1-4, with 8 bases aligning to TRBD1. Germline CDR1 is LNHDA and CDR2 is SQIVND (reference sequence). The CDR3 sequence is 15 residues long. V was clipped by 7 bases and J by 8 bases; unmatched bases: 12. DNA for the CDR3: TGTGCCAGTAACACAAGGACAGGGCCGAAGGAAAAACTGTTTTTT. As protein: CASNTRTGPKEKLFF.

The rearrangement joins TRBV6-1 to TRBJ2-7, with TRBD1 as a possible D gene (6 bases). Germline lookup yields CDR1 MNHNS and CDR2 SASEGT. V dropped 6 bases and J dropped 3 bases, with 15 bases sitting between them. The CDR3 totals 14 residues. In DNA form, the CDR3 reads TGTGCCAGCAGCAAACAGGGTCTCGGCTACGAGCAGTACTTC. This gives the protein CASSKQGLGYEQYF.

This clonotype was seen a handful of times. A read error may be the cause here, since a much bigger clone is one base away. The V and J genes are TRBV25-1 and TRBJ1-2, with 11 bases identical to TRBD1. Germline V gives CDR1 MGHDK, CDR2 SYGVNS. This CDR3 comprises 17 residues. As DNA, the CDR3 is TGTACCAGCAGTGAATTCTTCAGGGACAGGGGGGACTATGGCTACACCTTC. This gives the protein CTSSEFFRDRGDYGYTF.

This clonotype has ten or more counts. The V gene is TRBV9, the J gene TRBJ2-5; D is perhaps TRBD2 (5 bases). Trimming left V 0 bases short and J 5 bases short, with 11 bases between. Germline-derived CDR1 and CDR2 are SGDLS and YYNGEE. The CDR3 is made up of 14 amino acids. The CDR3: CASSVAGGVETQYF. Written as DNA, the CDR3 is TGTGCCAGCAGCGTAGCTGGAGGAGTGGAGACCCAGTACTTC.